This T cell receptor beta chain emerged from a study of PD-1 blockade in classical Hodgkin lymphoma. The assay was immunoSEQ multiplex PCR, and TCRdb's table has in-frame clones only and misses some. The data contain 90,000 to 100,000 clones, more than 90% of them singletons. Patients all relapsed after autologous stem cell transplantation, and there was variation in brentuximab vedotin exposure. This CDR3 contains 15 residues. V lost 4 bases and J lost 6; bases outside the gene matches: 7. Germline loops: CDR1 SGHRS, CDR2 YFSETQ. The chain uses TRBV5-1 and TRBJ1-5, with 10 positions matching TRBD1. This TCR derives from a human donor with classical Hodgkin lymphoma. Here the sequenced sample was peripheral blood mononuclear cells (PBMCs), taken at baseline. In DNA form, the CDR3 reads TGCGCCAGCAGCGAGGGACAGGGGTCGAGTCAGCCCCAGCATTTT. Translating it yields CASSEGQGSSQPQHF.